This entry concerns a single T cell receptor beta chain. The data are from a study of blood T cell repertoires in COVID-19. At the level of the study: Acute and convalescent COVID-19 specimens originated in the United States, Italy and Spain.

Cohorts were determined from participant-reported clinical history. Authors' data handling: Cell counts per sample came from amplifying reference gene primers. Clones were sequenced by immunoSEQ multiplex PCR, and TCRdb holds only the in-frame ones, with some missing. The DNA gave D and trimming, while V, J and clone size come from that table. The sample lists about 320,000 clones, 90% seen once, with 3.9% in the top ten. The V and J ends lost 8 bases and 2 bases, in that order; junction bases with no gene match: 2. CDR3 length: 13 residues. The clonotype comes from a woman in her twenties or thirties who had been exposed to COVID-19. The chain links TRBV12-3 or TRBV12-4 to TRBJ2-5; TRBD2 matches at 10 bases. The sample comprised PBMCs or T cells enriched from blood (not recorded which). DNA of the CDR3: TGTGCCAGCCTAGCGGGGGTACAAGAGACCCAGTACTTC. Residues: CASLAGVQETQYF.